Presented here are 29 T cell receptor beta chains from one specimen sequenced in a study of T-cell memory formation after mild COVID-19. TCRdb used MiXCR to reprocess the 5' RACE reads, holding one entry per CDR3 protein. The sample has roughly 300,000 distinct CDR3 sequences, less than 9.5% seen once. Source material: PBMCs or a T cell subset sorted from them (not recorded which). These TCRs come from a man in his late teens or twenties who had mild COVID-19 (a few samples of this study predate the infection). Cell type and time point are not known.

This chain uses TRBV5-1 with TRBJ2-7; D ambiguous. The germline V gene has CDR1 SGHRS and CDR2 YFSETQ. V lost 1 base and J 3 bases, leaving 17 bases between the germline ends. The CDR3 totals 16 residues. The CDR3 sequence is CASSLQPGVQVYEQYF. The CDR3 DNA sequence: TGCGCCAGCAGCTTGCAGCCGGGTGTCCAGGTCTACGAGCAGTACTTC. The full variable domain, completed using reference TRBV5-1 and TRBJ2-7, is KAGVTQTPRYLIKTRGQQVTLSCSPISGHRSVSWYQQTPGQGLQFLFEYFSETQRNKGNFPGRFSGRQFSNSRSEMNVSTLELGDSALYLCASSLQPGVQVYEQYFGPGTRLTVT.

This clonotype was seen many times. The chain links TRBV4-3 to TRBJ2-5; TRBD2 matches at 14 bases. Germline V gives CDR1 LGHNA, CDR2 YSLEER. Germline trimming cut 3 bases from V and 1 base from J; bases unmatched to any gene: 1. CDR3 length: 16 residues. The CDR3 region is CASSQGLAGAQETQYF. In DNA form, the CDR3 reads TGCGCCAGCAGCCAGGGACTAGCGGGGGCCCAAGAGACCCAGTACTTC.

Relative to its sample, this clonotype is medium-sized. The V call is TRBV4-1, the J call TRBJ1-1; no definite D call. CDR3 length: 13 amino acids. CDR1 and CDR2 from the germline V gene are MGHRA and YSYEKL. V was clipped by 4 bases and J by 6 bases, with 12 bases between them. CDR3 nucleotides: TGCGCCAGCAGCCCTAGGGAGGTGGCTGAAGCTTTCTTT. As protein: CASSPREVAEAFF.

V gene TRBV7-2 combines with J gene TRBJ2-7; D unclear. V lost 2 bases, J lost 3 bases, and 20 bases lay in between. The CDR3 totals 17 residues. Per the germline V gene, CDR1 is SGHTA and CDR2 is FQGNSA. In DNA, the CDR3 is TGTGCCAGCAGCTTACACTATGGGGTGCCCTTTCGCTACGAGCAGTACTTC. It yields the protein CASSLHYGVPFRYEQYF.

V and J are TRBV10-3 and TRBJ2-2; the D is unclear. CDR1 and CDR2 (germline): ENHRY, SYGVKD. V was shortened by 8 bases and J by 7 bases, with 14 bases between the two germline ends. There are 13 residues in the CDR3. The CDR3 DNA follows: TGTGCCATCCCGGCTAAAACGGGCGGGGAGCTGTTTTTT. Protein product: CAIPAKTGGELFF.

This clonotype was observed a few times. V usage is TRBV5-4 and J usage is TRBJ2-5; perhaps D is TRBD1 or TRBD2 (6 bases each). This CDR3 has 15 residues. Germline V gene data show CDR1 as SGHNT and CDR2 as YYREEE (reference sequence). V lost 2 bases and J 3 bases, leaving 14 bases between the germline ends. The CDR3 protein is CASSFGGPTEETQYF. CDR3 DNA sequence: TGTGCCAGCAGCTTTGGGGGGCCGACAGAAGAGACCCAGTACTTC.

This clonotype was counted a few times. CDR3 sequence (DNA): TGTGCCAGCAGCTCGATACTAGCCGGCACAGATACGCAGTATTTT. It yields the protein CASSSILAGTDTQYF. This chain connects TRBV5-6 to TRBJ2-3; D may be TRBD2 (6 bases). V dropped 3 bases and J dropped 1 base, with 12 bases sitting between them. Germline V lookup: CDR1 SGHDT, CDR2 YYEEEE. The CDR3 loop spans 15 amino acids. The whole variable domain, remainder taken from reference TRBV5-6 and TRBJ2-3, is DAGVTQSPTHLIKTRGQQVTLRCSPKSGHDTVSWYQQALGQGPQFIFQYYEEEERQRGNFPDRFSGHQFPNYSSELNVNALLLGDSALYLCASSSILAGTDTQYFGPGTRLTVL.

This chain joins TRBV5-1 and TRBJ2-5; 10 nucleotides agree with TRBD2. This CDR3 has 16 amino acids. Losses at the gene ends were 4 bases for V and 4 bases for J; bases not matched to a gene: 10. Per germline, CDR1 SGHRS and CDR2 YFSETQ. The CDR3 sequence: CASSVDLAGGGETQYF. CDR3 coding DNA: TGCGCCAGCAGCGTCGACTTAGCGGGGGGAGGAGAGACCCAGTACTTC.

J is TRBJ2-3 and V is TRBV4-1; 7 nucleotides match TRBD1. Per germline, CDR1 MGHRA and CDR2 YSYEKL. This CDR3 comprises 15 residues. Trimming took 2 bases from V and 4 from J; bases not matched to a gene: 6. The CDR3: CASSQSQGSADTQYF. CDR3 DNA sequence: TGCGCCAGCAGCCAATCACAGGGGTCGGCAGATACGCAGTATTTT.

In the case of this clonotype: At one boundary the junction diverges from the germline segment, which might be a read error. The rearrangement joins TRBV20-1 to TRBJ2-1; no firm D call. The length of the CDR3 is 14 residues. Germline V CDR1 and CDR2: DFQATT, SNEGSKA (reference sequence). CDR3 protein: CSARIGGSYNEKFF. The CDR3 region has the DNA TGCAGTGCTAGAATCGGCGGCTCCTACAATGAGAAGTTCTTC.

Ten or more counts support this clonotype. This rearrangement joins TRBV12-3 or TRBV12-4 to TRBJ1-1; D is unclear. Trimming took off 6 bases at V and 5 bases at J, with 16 bases between the two ends. This CDR3 comprises 14 residues. The CDR3 DNA sequence: TGTGCCAGCAGCCTTGTCACCCTTGGGACTGAAGCTTTCTTT. Encoded protein: CASSLVTLGTEAFF.

This clonotype was detected only a few times. This chain uses TRBV20-1 with TRBJ1-3; TRBD1 matches at 9 bases. The V gene end was trimmed by 6 bases and the J gene end by 2 bases; junction bases not matched to a gene: 2. Germline lookup yields CDR1 DFQATT and CDR2 SNEGSKA (reference sequence). CDR3 size: 13 residues. In DNA, the CDR3 is TGCAGTGCGAGGACAGGGGCTGGAAACACCATATATTTT. It is translated as CSARTGAGNTIYF.

The chain joins TRBV27 to TRBJ2-1; D remains ambiguous. This CDR3 has 10 residues. Trimming cost V 8 bases and J 9 bases, with 8 bases left between them. Germline-derived CDR1 and CDR2 are MNHEY and SMNVEV (reference sequence). The CDR3 nucleotides read TGTGCCAGCGGTGTCCTTGAGCAGTTCTTC. Protein sequence: CASGVLEQFF.

This clonotype was detected a few times. The V gene is TRBV5-5, the J gene TRBJ1-5; 8 bases are a match to TRBD1. V shed 4 bases and J 4 bases; nucleotides not matched to a gene: 4. The CDR3 sequence is 14 residues long. CDR1 SGHKS and CDR2 YYEKEE come from the germline V gene (reference sequence). The CDR3 nucleotides are TGTGCCAGCAGCCTCCGGGACAGGAATCAGCCCCAGCATTTT. Translation: CASSLRDRNQPQHF.

The sample holds many counts of this clonotype. The chain carries TRBV9 and TRBJ1-5, with no clear D. Germline V gives CDR1 SGDLS, CDR2 YYNGEE. The length of the CDR3 is 14 residues. V was trimmed by 0 bases and J by 9 bases, leaving 13 bases between them. CDR3 nucleotides: TGTGCCAGCAGCGTAGGCGACGGACTTGGGCCCCAGCATTTT. Translating it yields CASSVGDGLGPQHF.

CDR3 in DNA: TGTGCCATCAGTGACCCGGGACAGCGGTCCAATGAGCAGTTCTTC. Translation gives CAISDPGQRSNEQFF. The rearrangement joins TRBV10-3 to TRBJ2-1; 7 nucleotides line up with TRBD1. V shed 3 bases and J 6 bases; nucleotides not matched to a gene: 8. This CDR3 has 15 amino acids. Germline values: CDR1 ENHRY, CDR2 SYGVKD.

The chain uses TRBV7-9 and TRBJ2-7; D gene ambiguous. V was shortened by 5 bases and J by 0 bases, with 17 bases between the two germline ends. This CDR3 has 16 amino acids. Germline loops: CDR1 SEHNR, CDR2 FQNEAQ (reference sequence). The CDR3 region has the DNA TGTGCCAGCAGCCCCGGATCAAGGCCGAACTCCTACGAGCAGTACGTC. Encoded protein: CASSPGSRPNSYEQYV.

J is TRBJ2-6 and V is TRBV7-9; D unresolved. CDR3 length: 17 amino acids. CDR1 is SEHNR and CDR2 is FQNEAQ in the germline V gene (reference sequence). V gave up 5 bases and J gave up 0 bases, with 14 bases separating them. CDR3 sequence: CASSPTRISSGANVLTF. CDR3 coding DNA: TGTGCCAGCAGCCCGACTCGGATTAGCTCTGGGGCCAACGTCCTGACTTTC.

In nucleotides, the CDR3 is TGTGCCAGCAGCGAATTAAGTCCCCCATTTCACTACGAGCAGTACGTC. This translates into CASSELSPPFHYEQYV. The chain couples TRBV6-5 to TRBJ2-7; D remains ambiguous. Germline V gene sequence: CDR1 MNHEY, CDR2 SVGAGI. The CDR3 extends over 16 amino acids. Trimming shortened V by 6 bases and J by 3 bases, and 21 bases separated the two germline ends.

This clonotype came up a few times. The chain joins TRBV2 to TRBJ1-1; no definite D call. Trimming took 6 bases from V and 7 from J, leaving 12 bases between them. Germline values: CDR1 SNHLY, CDR2 FYNNEI. CDR3 size: 12 residues. In nucleotides, the CDR3 is TGTGCCAGCAGCGATGAGGGCCTTGAAGCTTTCTTT. Translation: CASSDEGLEAFF.

This clonotype was observed a single time. The chain carries TRBV5-1 and TRBJ1-1, with D unresolved. In germline, CDR1 is SGHRS, CDR2 YFSETQ. Trimming stripped 4 bases from V and 4 bases from J, with 23 bases between. This CDR3 comprises 17 residues. Written as DNA, the CDR3 is TGCGCCAGCAGCCTAAACCCCGGCGCCGGTCCCAGCACTGAAGCTTTCTTT. It specifies CASSLNPGAGPSTEAFF.

In this sample, this clonotype turned up a few times. J is TRBJ2-3 and V is TRBV12-3 or TRBV12-4, with D unclear. The V end was cut by 6 bases, the J end by 5 bases, with 6 bases between. CDR3 length: 11 amino acids. CDR3 DNA sequence: TGTGCCAGCAGCGACCTAGATACGCAGTATTTT. It translates to CASSDLDTQYF.

This chain uses TRBV18 with TRBJ2-7; no firm D call. This CDR3 has 12 residues. V gave up 6 bases and J gave up 5 bases, with 11 bases separating them. CDR1 KGHSH and CDR2 LQKENI come from the germline V gene. CDR3 bases: TGTGCCAGCTCGGACGTTCAAGACGAGCAGTACTTC. Translated, it gives CASSDVQDEQYF.

V and J are TRBV5-4 and TRBJ2-3; 11 nucleotides agree with TRBD1. CDR3 length: 15 amino acids. CDR1 and CDR2 from the germline V gene are SGHNT and YYREEE (reference sequence). Unmatched junction bases numbered 6, after V lost 5 bases and J lost 4 bases. CDR3 sequence (DNA): TGTGCCAGCAGTTCCGGGACAGGGGGGCCAGATACGCAGTATTTT. Its protein is CASSSGTGGPDTQYF. Full variable domain (missing parts from reference TRBV5-4 and TRBJ2-3): ETGVTQSPTHLIKTRGQQVTLRCSSQSGHNTVSWYQQALGQGPQFIFQYYREEENGRGNFPPRFSGLQFPNYSSELNVNALELDDSALYLCASSSGTGGPDTQYFGPGTRLTVL.

V gene TRBV7-9 combines with J gene TRBJ2-7, with D uncertain. V was clipped by 1 base and J by 1 base, with 8 bases between them. The germline gives CDR1 SEHNR, CDR2 FQNEAQ (reference sequence). CDR3 size: 14 residues. The CDR3 region is CASSLEIVSYEQYF. The CDR3 nucleotides are TGTGCCAGCAGCTTAGAGATCGTATCCTACGAGCAGTACTTC.

This clonotype was counted between two and nine times. The V gene is TRBV5-5, the J gene TRBJ2-7, with 8 nucleotides matching TRBD2. Germline CDR1 SGHKS, CDR2 YYEKEE (reference sequence). The CDR3 extends over 13 amino acids. V trimming: 4 bases; J trimming: 4 bases; junction bases outside the gene matches: 4. The CDR3 DNA follows: TGTGCCAGCAGCCTCGGGACTAGATACGAGCAGTACTTC. The encoded protein is CASSLGTRYEQYF.

This clonotype was counted at least ten times. CDR3 DNA sequence: TGTGCCAGCAGCTTAACGACAGCCAGCGGGCAGCCCCAGCATTTT. It translates to CASSLTTASGQPQHF. The chain employs TRBV7-8 and TRBJ1-5; tentative D call: TRBD1 (5 bases). Per germline, CDR1 SGHVS and CDR2 FQNEAQ. Trimming pared 2 bases from V and 7 bases from J, leaving 15 bases between. The CDR3 extends over 15 amino acids.

This clonotype appeared a few times. The J gene is TRBJ2-3, the V gene TRBV7-2; weak D call: TRBD1 (5 bases). Trimming removed 3 bases from V and 4 bases from J, with 11 bases in between. Germline V lookup: CDR1 SGHTA, CDR2 FQGNSA. This CDR3 has 14 amino acids. The CDR3 DNA is TGTGCCAGCAGCTTGCTCAGGGTATCAGATACGCAGTATTTT. The encoded protein is CASSLLRVSDTQYF.

This clonotype showed up just a few times. The chain uses TRBV7-7 and TRBJ2-1, with unresolved D. This CDR3 contains 15 residues. Trimming removed 5 bases at V and 8 bases at J, with 19 bases between. Germline CDR1 SSHAT, CDR2 FNYEAQ (reference sequence). The CDR3 loop reads CASSHRQARLHEQFF. The CDR3 region has the DNA TGTGCCAGCAGCCACCGTCAAGCTAGGCTCCATGAGCAGTTCTTC.